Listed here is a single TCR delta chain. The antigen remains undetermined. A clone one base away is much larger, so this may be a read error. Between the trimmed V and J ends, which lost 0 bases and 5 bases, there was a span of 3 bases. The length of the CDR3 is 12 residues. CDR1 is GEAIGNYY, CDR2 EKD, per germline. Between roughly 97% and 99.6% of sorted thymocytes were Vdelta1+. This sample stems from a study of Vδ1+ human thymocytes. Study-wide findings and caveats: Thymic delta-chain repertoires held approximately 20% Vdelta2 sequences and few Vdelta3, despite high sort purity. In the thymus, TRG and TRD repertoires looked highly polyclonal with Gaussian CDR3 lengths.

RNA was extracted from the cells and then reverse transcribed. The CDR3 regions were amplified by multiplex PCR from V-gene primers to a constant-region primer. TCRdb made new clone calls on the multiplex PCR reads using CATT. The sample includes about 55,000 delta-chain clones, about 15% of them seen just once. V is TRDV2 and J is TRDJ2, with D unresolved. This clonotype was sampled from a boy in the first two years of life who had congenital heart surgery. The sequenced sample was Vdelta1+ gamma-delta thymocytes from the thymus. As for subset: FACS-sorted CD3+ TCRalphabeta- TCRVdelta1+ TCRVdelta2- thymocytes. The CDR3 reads CACDTFTAQLFF. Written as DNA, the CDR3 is TGTGCCTGTGACACCTTCACAGCACAACTCTTCTTT.